This TCR beta chain was documented in a study of Graves' ophthalmopathy and Graves' hyperthyroidism. Findings and caveats of the study: Blood was where most expanded thyroid clonotypes above 0.001 frequency also turned up. A 13-signature model separated ophthalmopathy from stable hyperthyroidism, reaching approximately 88% sensitivity and less than 82% specificity cross-validated.

TCR beta CDR3 regions were amplified from RNA transcripts. The first-round RT-PCR employed HTBI primers together with the Qiagen OneStep RT-PCR kit. A multiplex PCR was then performed as the second round. In TCRdb, the multiplex PCR reads were re-called with MiXCR into one record per CDR3 protein. The sample consists of hundreds of thousands of distinct CDR3 sequences, about 41% of them appearing once. This clonotype was picked up many times. Its specificity is not known. The receptor comes from an adult man with Graves' ophthalmopathy. The source material was peripheral blood.

Written as DNA, the CDR3 is TGCAGTGCTAGAGGGGCAGTCGACACTGAAGCTTTCTTT. Protein product: CSARGAVDTEAFF. The V call is TRBV20-1, the J call TRBJ1-1; D call uncertain. The V gene's germline CDR1 is DFQATT and CDR2 SNEGSKA (reference sequence). CDR3 length: 13 residues. V lost 1 base and J 3 bases, leaving 9 bases between the germline ends.